This T cell receptor beta chain comes out of a study of blood T cell repertoires in COVID-19. Looking at the study overall: Spain, Italy and the United States supplied samples that represented acute and convalescent COVID-19.

As processed by the authors: Reference gene primer amplification in the assay estimated nucleated cell counts. Profiling relied on immunoSEQ multiplex PCR, and the TCRdb table lists in-frame clones only, not all of them. The V and J calls and clone size are taken from that table; D and trimming were inferred from the DNA. This table holds around 250,000 clones, about 89% found once. V shed 3 bases and J shed 8 bases, with 11 bases lying between them. The germline V gene encodes CDR1 GTSNPN and CDR2 SVGIG (reference sequence). The CDR3 has 13 amino acids. Input material: peripheral blood. This chain uses TRBV30 with TRBJ1-6; D gene unclear. This sequence was found in a man aged 35-49 years with active or convalescent COVID-19. In nucleotides, the CDR3 is TGTGCCTGGAGACTAGCCTCTGATTCACCCCTCCACTTT. It codes for CAWRLASDSPLHF.